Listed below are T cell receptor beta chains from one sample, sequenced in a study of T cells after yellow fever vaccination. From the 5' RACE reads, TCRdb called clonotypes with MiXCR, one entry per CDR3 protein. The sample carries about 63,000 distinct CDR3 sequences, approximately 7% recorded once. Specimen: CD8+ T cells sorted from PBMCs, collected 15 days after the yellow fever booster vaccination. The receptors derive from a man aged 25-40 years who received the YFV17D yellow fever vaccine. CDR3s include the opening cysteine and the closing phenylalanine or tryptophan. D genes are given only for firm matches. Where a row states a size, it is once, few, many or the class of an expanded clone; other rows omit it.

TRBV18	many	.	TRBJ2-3	TGTGCCAGCTCCCGGACAGATCTCACTAGTTACACAGATACGCAGTATTTT	CASSRTDLTSYTDTQYF
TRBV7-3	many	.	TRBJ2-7	TGTGCCAGCAGCTTATTTGGCAACTACGAGCAGTACTTC	CASSLFGNYEQYF
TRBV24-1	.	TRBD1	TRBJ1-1	TGTGCCACCAGCCTTACAGGGGTCCCTGAAGCTTTCTTT	CATSLTGVPEAFF
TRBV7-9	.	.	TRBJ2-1	TGTGCCAGCAGCTTTCCGGGATCCTACAATGAGCAGTTCTTC	CASSFPGSYNEQFF
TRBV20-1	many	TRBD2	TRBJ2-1	TGCAGTGCTAGAGATGAAATAGCGCGGGAGAAAAATGAGCAGTTCTTC	CSARDEIAREKNEQFF
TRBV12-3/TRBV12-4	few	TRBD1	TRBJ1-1	TGTGCCAGCAGGACCCAGGGGGCGCCTCTTTTTGAAGCTTTCTTT	CASRTQGAPLFEAFF
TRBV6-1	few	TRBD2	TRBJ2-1	TGTGCCAGCCCGGCGGGAGGGCACCTTTTTGGCTACAATGAGCAGTTCTTC	CASPAGGHLFGYNEQFF
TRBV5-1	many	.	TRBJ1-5	TGCGCCAGCGGAACGGCAGAAATAAGGGAGCCCCAGCATTTT	CASGTAEIREPQHF
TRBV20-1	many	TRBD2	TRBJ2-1	TGCAGTGCGCCTTCTATGACTAGCGGGATATACAATGAGCAGTTCTTC	CSAPSMTSGIYNEQFF
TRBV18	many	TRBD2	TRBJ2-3	TGTGCCAGCTCACCTTACTTTGTTCGGGAGGGCCAATATACGCAGTATTTT	CASSPYFVREGQYTQYF
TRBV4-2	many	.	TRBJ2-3	TGTGCCAGCAGCCAACTCTTGACTAGCACAGATACGCAGTATTTT	CASSQLLTSTDTQYF
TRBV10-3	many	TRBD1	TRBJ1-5	TGTGCCATCAGTGAGTCGTTGGGACAGCAGCCCCAGCATTTT	CAISESLGQQPQHF
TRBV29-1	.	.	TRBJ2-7	TGCAGCGTTGAGGCAGGGGACCACTACGAGCAGTACTTC	CSVEAGDHYEQYF
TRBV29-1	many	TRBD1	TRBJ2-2	TGCAGCGTTGGAGGGACAGGGGGGTCCGGGGAGCTGTTTTTT	CSVGGTGGSGELFF
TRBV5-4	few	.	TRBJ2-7	TGTGCCAGCAGCTCATTTTCGGACGGCTACGAGCAGTACTTC	CASSSFSDGYEQYF
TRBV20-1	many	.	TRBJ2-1	TGCAGTGCTACACAGCTATTGAATGAGCAGTTCTTC	CSATQLLNEQFF
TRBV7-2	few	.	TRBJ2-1	TGTGCCAGCAGATCCCAGGTGGGAGCGGTCTACAATGAGCAGTTCTTC	CASRSQVGAVYNEQFF
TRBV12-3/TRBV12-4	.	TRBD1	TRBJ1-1	TGTGCCAGCAGTTCCTCTCCGGGACAGGAAGCTTTCTTT	CASSSSPGQEAFF
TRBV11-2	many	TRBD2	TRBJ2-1	TGTGCCAGCGGAACAACTAGCGGGAGAGTCGTTCGGGTTCTGGGTGAGCAGTTCTTC	CASGTTSGRVVRVLGEQFF
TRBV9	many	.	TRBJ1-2	TGTGCCAGCAGCGCCCGGACGGACAATGGCTACACCTTC	CASSARTDNGYTF
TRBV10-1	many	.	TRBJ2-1	TGCGCCAGGGTTCATGGCCCCGAGGAGGAGCAGTTCTTC	CARVHGPEEEQFF
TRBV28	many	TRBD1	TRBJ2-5	TGTGCCAGCAGTACCCGGGGACGGGACAGCCTCTCCATGGAGACCCAGTACTTC	CASSTRGRDSLSMETQYF
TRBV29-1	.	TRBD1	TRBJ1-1	TGCAGCGTTGGAGGCAGGGGGCATCGTACTGAAGCTTTCTTT	CSVGGRGHRTEAFF
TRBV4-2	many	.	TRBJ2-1	TGTGCCAGCAGCCAAGGAGCGGGTCCTATTGCCTCCTACAATGAGCAGTTCTTC	CASSQGAGPIASYNEQFF
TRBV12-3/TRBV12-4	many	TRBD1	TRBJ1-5	TGTGCCAGCAGTCCGGGGGTGAGACAGGGATATAATCAGCCCCAGCATTTT	CASSPGVRQGYNQPQHF
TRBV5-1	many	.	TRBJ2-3	TGCGCCAGCAGCGGCCGGGACTCGCTCACAGATACGCAGTATTTT	CASSGRDSLTDTQYF
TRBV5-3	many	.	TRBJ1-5	TGTGCCAGAAGCTTGGTTTGCAGTTATCAGCCCCAGCATTTT	CARSLVCSYQPQHF
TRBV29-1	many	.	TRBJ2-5	TGCAGCGTTGAAGGGACGGAAGAGACCCAGTACTTC	CSVEGTEETQYF